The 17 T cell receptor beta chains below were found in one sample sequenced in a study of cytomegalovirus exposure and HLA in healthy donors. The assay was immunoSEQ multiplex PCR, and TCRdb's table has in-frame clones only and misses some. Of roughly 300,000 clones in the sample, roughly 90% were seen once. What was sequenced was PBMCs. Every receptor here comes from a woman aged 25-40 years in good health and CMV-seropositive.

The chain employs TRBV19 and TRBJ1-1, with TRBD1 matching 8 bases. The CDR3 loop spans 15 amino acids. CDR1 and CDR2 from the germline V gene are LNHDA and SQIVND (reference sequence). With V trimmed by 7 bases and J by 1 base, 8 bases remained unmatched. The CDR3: CASNQGARWNTEAFF. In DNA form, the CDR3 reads TGTGCCAGTAACCAGGGGGCAAGGTGGAACACTGAAGCTTTCTTT. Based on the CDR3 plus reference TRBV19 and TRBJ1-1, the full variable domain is DGGITQSPKYLFRKEGQNVTLSCEQNLNHDAMYWYRQDPGQGLRLIYYSQIVNDFQKGDIAEGYSVSREKKESFPLTVTSAQKNPTAFYLCASNQGARWNTEAFFGQGTRLTVV.

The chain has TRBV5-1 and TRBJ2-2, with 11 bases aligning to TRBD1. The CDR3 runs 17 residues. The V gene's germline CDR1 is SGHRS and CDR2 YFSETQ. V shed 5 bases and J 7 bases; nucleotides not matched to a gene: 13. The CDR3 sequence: CASRHPRDRGSSGELFF. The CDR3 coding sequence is TGCGCCAGCAGACATCCCCGGGACAGGGGGAGTAGCGGGGAGCTGTTTTTT.

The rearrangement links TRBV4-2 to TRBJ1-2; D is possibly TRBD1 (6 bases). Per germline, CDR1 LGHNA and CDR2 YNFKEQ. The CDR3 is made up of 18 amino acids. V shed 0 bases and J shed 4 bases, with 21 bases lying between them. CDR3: CASSQDRVSRGASYGYTF. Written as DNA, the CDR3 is TGTGCCAGCAGCCAAGATCGGGTTTCCAGGGGTGCTTCCTATGGCTACACCTTC.

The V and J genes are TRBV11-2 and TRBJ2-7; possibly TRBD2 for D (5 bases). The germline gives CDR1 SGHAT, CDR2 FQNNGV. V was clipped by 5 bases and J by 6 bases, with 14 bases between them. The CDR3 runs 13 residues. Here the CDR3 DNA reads TGTGCCAGCAGCCCGGGGTTGGGTGGCGAGCAGTACTTC. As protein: CASSPGLGGEQYF. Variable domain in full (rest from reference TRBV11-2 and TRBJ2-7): EAGVAQSPRYKIIEKRQSVAFWCNPISGHATLYWYQQILGQGPKLLIQFQNNGVVDDSQLPKDRFSAERLKGVDSTLKIQPAKLEDSAVYLCASSPGLGGEQYFGPGTRLTVT.

Here the CDR3 DNA reads TGTGCCAGCAGCACTCGTCCTACCCTCTACGAGCAGTACTTC. It yields the protein CASSTRPTLYEQYF. The chain links TRBV21-1 to TRBJ2-5; the table's D call TRBD2 went unverified against the DNA. Judging by the DNA end, TRBJ2-7 fits better; the J call may be wrong. TRBV21-1 counts as a pseudogene. This CDR3 has 14 amino acids.

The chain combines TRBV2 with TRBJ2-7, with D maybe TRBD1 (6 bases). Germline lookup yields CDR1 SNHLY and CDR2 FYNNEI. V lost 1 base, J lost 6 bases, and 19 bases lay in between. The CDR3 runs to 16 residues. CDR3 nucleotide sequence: TGTGCCAGCAGTGAAGTTCTGGGACATCGGTTGGGCGAGCAGTACTTC. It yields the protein CASSEVLGHRLGEQYF.

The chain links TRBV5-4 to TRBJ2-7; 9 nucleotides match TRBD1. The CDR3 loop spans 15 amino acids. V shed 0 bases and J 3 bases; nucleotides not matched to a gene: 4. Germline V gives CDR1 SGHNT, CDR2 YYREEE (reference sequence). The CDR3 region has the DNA TGTGCCAGCAGCTTGGTTGGGACAGGGATCTACGAGCAGTACTTC. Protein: CASSLVGTGIYEQYF.

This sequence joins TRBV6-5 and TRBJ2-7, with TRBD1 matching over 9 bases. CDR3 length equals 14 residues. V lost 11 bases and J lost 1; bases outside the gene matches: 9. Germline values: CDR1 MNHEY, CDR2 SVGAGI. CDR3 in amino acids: CACAGTGSSYEQYF. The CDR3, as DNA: TGTGCCTGTGCCGGGACAGGGTCGTCCTACGAGCAGTACTTC.

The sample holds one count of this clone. The DNA for the CDR3 is TGCGCCAGCAGCGACGGCCGCGAGCAGTACTTC. Its protein is CASSDGREQYF. This rearrangement joins TRBV4-3 to TRBJ2-7; no clear D. Germline V lookup: CDR1 LGHNA, CDR2 YSLEER. Trimming shortened V by 5 bases and J by 6 bases, and 8 bases separated the two germline ends. The CDR3 has 11 amino acids.

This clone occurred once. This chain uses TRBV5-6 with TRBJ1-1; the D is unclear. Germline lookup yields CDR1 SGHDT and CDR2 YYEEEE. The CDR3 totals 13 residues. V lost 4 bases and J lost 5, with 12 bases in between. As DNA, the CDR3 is TGTGCCAGCAGCCTACCGTTGGGGACTGAAGCTTTCTTT. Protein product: CASSLPLGTEAFF.

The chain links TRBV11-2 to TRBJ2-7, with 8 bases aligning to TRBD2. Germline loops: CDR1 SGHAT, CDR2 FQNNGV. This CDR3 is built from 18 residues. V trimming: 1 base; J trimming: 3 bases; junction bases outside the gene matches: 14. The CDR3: CASSLVSPVGSGNYEQYF. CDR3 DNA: TGTGCCAGCAGCTTAGTTTCCCCCGTGGGTAGCGGGAACTACGAGCAGTACTTC.

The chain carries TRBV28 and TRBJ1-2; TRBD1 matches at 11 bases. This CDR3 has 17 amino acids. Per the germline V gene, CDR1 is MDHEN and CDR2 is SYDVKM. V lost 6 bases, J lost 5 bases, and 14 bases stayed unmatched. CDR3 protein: CASRSRGQGAVGYGYTF. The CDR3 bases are TGTGCCAGCAGGTCCCGCGGACAGGGGGCCGTTGGTTATGGCTACACCTTC.

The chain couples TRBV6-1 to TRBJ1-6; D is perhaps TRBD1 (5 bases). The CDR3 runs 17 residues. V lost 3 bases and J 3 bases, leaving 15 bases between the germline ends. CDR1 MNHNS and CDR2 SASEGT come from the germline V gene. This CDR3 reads CASSDAGQGRYNSPLHF. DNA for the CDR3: TGTGCCAGCAGTGACGCCGGCCAGGGCCGCTATAATTCACCCCTCCACTTT.

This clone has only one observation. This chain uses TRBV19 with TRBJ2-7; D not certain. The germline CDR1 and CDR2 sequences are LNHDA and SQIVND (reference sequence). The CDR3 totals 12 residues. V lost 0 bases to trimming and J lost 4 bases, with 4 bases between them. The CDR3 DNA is TGTGCCAGTAGTATAGAAGGTTACGAGCAGTACTTC. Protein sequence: CASSIEGYEQYF. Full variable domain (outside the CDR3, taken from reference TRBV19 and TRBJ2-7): DGGITQSPKYLFRKEGQNVTLSCEQNLNHDAMYWYRQDPGQGLRLIYYSQIVNDFQKGDIAEGYSVSREKKESFPLTVTSAQKNPTAFYLCASSIEGYEQYFGPGTRLTVT.

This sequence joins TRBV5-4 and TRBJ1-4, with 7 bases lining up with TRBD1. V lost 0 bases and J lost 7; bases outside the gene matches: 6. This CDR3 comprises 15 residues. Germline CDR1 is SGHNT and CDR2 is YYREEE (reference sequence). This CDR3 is CASSLEGARSEKLFF. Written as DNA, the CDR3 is TGTGCCAGCAGCTTGGAGGGGGCGAGGAGTGAAAAACTGTTTTTT.

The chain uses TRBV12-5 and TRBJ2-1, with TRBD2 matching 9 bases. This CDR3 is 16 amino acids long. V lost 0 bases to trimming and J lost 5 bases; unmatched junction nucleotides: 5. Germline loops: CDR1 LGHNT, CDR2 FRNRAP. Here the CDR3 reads CASGLVPGLADNEQFF. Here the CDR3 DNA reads TGTGCTAGTGGTTTGGTCCCGGGACTAGCAGACAATGAGCAGTTCTTC.

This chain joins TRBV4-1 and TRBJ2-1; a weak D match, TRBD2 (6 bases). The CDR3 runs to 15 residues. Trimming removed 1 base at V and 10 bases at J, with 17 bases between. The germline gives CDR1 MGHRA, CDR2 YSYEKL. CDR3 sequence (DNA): TGCGCCAGCAGCCAAGGGGAACTAGCCGGGCGGGAGCAGTTCTTC. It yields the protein CASSQGELAGREQFF.